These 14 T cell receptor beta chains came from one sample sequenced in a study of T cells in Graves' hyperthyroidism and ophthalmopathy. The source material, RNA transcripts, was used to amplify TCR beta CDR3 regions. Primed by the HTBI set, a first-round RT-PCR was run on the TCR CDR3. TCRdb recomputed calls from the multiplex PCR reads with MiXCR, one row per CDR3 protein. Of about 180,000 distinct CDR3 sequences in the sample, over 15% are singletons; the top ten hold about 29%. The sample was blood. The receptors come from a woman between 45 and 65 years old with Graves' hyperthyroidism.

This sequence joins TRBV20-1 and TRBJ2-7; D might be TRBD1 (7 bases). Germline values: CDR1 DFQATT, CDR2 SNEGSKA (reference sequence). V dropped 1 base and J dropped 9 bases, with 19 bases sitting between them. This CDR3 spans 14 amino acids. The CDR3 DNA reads TGCAGTGCTAGAGGGGGGGACAGTACGTTCGGGCAGTACTTC. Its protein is CSARGGDSTFGQYF.

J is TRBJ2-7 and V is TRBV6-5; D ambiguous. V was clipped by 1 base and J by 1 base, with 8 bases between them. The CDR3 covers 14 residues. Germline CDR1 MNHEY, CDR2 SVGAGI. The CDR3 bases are TGTGCCAGCAGTTACTTGGGCGAATCCTACGAGCAGTACTTC. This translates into CASSYLGESYEQYF.

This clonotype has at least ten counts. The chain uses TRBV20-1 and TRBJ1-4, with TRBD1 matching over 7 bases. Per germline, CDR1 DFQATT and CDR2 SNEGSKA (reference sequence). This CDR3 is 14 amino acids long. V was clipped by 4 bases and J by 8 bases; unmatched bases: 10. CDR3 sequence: CSATDRVFEEKLFF. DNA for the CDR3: TGCAGTGCTACAGACAGGGTTTTTGAGGAAAAACTGTTTTTT.

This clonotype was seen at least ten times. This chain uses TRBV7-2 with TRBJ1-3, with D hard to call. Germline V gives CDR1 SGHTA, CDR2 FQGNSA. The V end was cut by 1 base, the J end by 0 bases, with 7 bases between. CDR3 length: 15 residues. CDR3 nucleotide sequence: TGTGCCAGCAGCTTAGACCCAAACTCTGGAAACACCATATATTTT. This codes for CASSLDPNSGNTIYF.

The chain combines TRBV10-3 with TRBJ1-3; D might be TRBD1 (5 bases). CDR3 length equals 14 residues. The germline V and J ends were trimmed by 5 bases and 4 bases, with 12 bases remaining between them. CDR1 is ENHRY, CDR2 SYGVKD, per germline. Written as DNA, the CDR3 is TGTGCCATCAGTCGAACGACAGTCGGAAACACCATATATTTT. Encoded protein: CAISRTTVGNTIYF.

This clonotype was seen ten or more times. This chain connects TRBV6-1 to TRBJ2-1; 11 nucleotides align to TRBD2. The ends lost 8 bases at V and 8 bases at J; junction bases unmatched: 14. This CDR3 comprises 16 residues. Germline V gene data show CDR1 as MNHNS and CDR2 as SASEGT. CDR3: CASHRRLSGGAYEQFF. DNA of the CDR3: TGTGCCAGCCACCGCCGCCTTAGCGGGGGGGCCTATGAGCAGTTCTTC.

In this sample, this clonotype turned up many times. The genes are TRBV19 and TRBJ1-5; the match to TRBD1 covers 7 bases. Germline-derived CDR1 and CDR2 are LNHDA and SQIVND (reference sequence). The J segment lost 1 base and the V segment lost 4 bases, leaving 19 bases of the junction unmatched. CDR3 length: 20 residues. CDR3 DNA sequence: TGTGCCAGTAGTAGCCACACGACAGGGTTGGGATTTAGGAGCAATCAGCCCCAGCATTTT. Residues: CASSSHTTGLGFRSNQPQHF.

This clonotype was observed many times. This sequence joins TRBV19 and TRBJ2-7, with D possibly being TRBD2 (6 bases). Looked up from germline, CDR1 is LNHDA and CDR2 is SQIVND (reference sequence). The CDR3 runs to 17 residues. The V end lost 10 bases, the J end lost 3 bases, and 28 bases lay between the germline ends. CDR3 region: CAIESGVTSPGSYEQYF. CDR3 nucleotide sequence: TGTGCCATCGAATCGGGGGTTACCTCTCCAGGGAGCTACGAGCAGTACTTC.

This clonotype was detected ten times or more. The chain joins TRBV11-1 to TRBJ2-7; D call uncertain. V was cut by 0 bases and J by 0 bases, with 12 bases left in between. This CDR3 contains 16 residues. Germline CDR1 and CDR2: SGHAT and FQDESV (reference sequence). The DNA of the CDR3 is TGTGCCAGCAGCTTAGCGCAGAGGACCCACTCCTACGAGCAGTACTTC. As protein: CASSLAQRTHSYEQYF.

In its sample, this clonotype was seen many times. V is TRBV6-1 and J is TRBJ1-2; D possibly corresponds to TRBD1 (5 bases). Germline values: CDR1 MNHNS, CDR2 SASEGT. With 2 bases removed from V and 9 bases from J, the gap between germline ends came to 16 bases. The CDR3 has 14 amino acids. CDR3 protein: CASSELRQGGSYTF. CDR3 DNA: TGTGCCAGCAGTGAATTGAGGCAGGGCGGGAGCTACACCTTC.

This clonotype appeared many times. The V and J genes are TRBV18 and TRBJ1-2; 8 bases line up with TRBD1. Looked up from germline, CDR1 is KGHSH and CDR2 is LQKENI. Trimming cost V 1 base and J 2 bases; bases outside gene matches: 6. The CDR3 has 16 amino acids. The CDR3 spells CASSPRTQGGNYGYTF. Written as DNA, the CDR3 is TGTGCCAGCTCACCACGGACACAGGGGGGCAACTATGGCTACACCTTC. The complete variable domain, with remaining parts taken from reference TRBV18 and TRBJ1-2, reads NAGVMQNPRHLVRRRGQEARLRCSPMKGHSHVYWYRQLPEEGLKFMVYLQKENIIDESGMPKERFSAEFPKEGPSILRIQQVVRGDSAAYFCASSPRTQGGNYGYTFGSGTRLTVV.

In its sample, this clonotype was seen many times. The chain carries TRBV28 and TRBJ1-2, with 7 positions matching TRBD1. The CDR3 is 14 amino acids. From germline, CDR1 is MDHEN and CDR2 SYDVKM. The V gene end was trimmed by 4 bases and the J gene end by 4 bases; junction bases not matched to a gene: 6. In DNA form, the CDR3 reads TGTGCCAGCAGTTCCAGGGGGTTCAGCTATGGCTACACCTTC. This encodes CASSSRGFSYGYTF.

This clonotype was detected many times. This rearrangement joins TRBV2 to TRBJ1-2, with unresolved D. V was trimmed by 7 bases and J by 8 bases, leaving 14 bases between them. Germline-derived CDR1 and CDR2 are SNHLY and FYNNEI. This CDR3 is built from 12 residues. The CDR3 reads CASNTQGYGYTF. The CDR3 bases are TGTGCCAGCAACACCCAAGGGTACGGCTACACCTTC.

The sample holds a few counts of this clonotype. DNA for the CDR3: TGTGCCAGCAACGAACAGGGGGCGGCAGAGACCCAGTACTTC. Encoded protein: CASNEQGAAETQYF. The J gene is TRBJ2-5, the V gene TRBV2; 9 positions match TRBD1. CDR1 and CDR2 from the germline V gene are SNHLY and FYNNEI. V was clipped by 7 bases and J by 4 bases; unmatched bases: 7. This CDR3 has 14 residues.